The clone carrying this T cell receptor gamma chain is medium-sized by share. Possible read error: a much larger clone is one base away. Other DNA variants within this sample encode the same CDR3. The entry originates in a study of gamma-delta chains in newborns, infants, children. As for the study in general: Innate gammadelta T cells reportedly expand polyclonally right after birth, driven by microbial exposure, per the title.

J gave up 4 bases and V 3 bases, and 3 bases lay outside the gene matches. Germline CDR1 and CDR2: GITISATS and ISYDGTV (reference sequence). This CDR3 contains 16 residues. TCRdb re-processed the reads via CATT. The repertoire holds some 2,800 gamma-chain clones, roughly 28% seen once, with around 19% in the top ten. The sample consisted of blood. The sequence was obtained from a child who was a newborn, infant or young child, either healthy, febrile or measles-vaccinated (not recorded which). The chain links TRGV9 to TRGJP. Here the CDR3 reads CALWEIQELGKKIKVF. CDR3 in DNA: TGTGCCTTGTGGGAGATTCAAGAGTTGGGCAAAAAAATCAAGGTATTT.